This is a list of T cell receptor beta chains from one sample in a study of T-cell memory formation after mild COVID-19. TCRdb ran MiXCR on the 5' RACE reads and lists one entry per CDR3 protein. The data show a few hundred thousand distinct CDR3 sequences, approximately 15% seen once. Sequenced input: PBMCs or a T cell subset sorted from them (not recorded which). All receptors come from a man younger than 35 who had mild COVID-19 (a few samples of this study predate the infection). Cell type and time point are not known. CDR3s include the opening cysteine and the closing phenylalanine or tryptophan. Fields, in order: J gene, clone size, D gene, V gene, CDR3 protein, CDR3 DNA. D genes are given only for firm matches. Size is stated for part of the rows, as once, few or many counts, or as a class when the clone is expanded.

TRBJ2-1 - TRBD2 TRBV4-1 CASSQDASGGRVKQFF TGCGCCAGCAGCCAAGACGCTAGCGGGGGCCGGGTGAAGCAGTTCTTC
TRBJ2-3 few TRBD2 TRBV6-5 CASSLAGAITDTQYF TGTGCCAGCAGCCTAGCGGGGGCCATCACAGATACGCAGTATTTT
TRBJ1-6 - - TRBV7-2 CASSLELGISPLHF TGTGCCAGCAGCTTAGAACTCGGGATTTCACCCCTCCACTTT
TRBJ2-5 many - TRBV6-6 CASSRTIETQYF TGTGCCAGCAGTAGGACCATCGAGACCCAGTACTTC
TRBJ2-3 few TRBD2 TRBV12-3/TRBV12-4 CASSLRNSGILDTQYF TGTGCCAGCAGTTTACGAAACAGCGGGATCTTAGATACGCAGTATTTT
TRBJ1-4 - - TRBV5-1 CASSLVGGEKLFF TGCGCCAGCAGCTTGGTGGGGGGCGAAAAACTGTTTTTT
TRBJ2-2 - - TRBV6-2/TRBV6-3 CASSYSIYSGHPNTGELFF TGTGCCAGCAGTTACTCGATATACTCGGGACACCCTAACACCGGGGAGCTGTTTTTT
TRBJ2-1 few - TRBV29-1 CSVDWGGEQFF TGCAGCGTTGACTGGGGCGGTGAGCAGTTCTTC
TRBJ1-1 - TRBD1 TRBV7-2 CASSFNRGETEAFF TGTGCCAGCAGCTTTAACAGGGGGGAGACTGAAGCTTTCTTT
TRBJ2-2 few TRBD1 TRBV10-3 CAISERDRGPTGELFF TGTGCCATCAGTGAGAGGGACAGGGGGCCAACCGGGGAGCTGTTTTTT